Given below is one T cell receptor (beta chain) in context. The antigen it binds to is not known. No qualities accompany the bases; no much larger clone lies one base away. This specimen belongs to a study of the immune and genomic landscape of osteosarcoma (dated by TCRdb to 2020 to 2021). Study-wide context: The overall cohort was composed of 45 or so pediatric and adult patients with high-grade osteosarcoma, and a median age at diagnosis of approximately 25 years (range about 5-81) was recorded. Patients in the overall cohort were 60% male, and over 75% presented with localized disease at diagnosis. An explanation for the limited clinical activity of immune checkpoint inhibitors in osteosarcoma was sought in the study. The study profiled osteosarcoma specimens with whole genome, RNA and T-cell receptor sequencing plus immunohistochemistry and reverse phase protein arrays to define immunogenic potential. TCR sequencing results were integrated with transcriptome, protein array and immunostaining data to characterize the osteosarcoma immunogenomic landscape. Poor-risk disease was overrepresented in the cohort, as 73% of patients had an unfavorable pathologic response to standard therapy and about 68% were deceased. Two samples from the same tumor site were contributed by each of a few patients.

Trimming takes 7 bases from V and 3 bases from J, and the germline ends sit 12 bases apart. The CDR3 runs 13 residues from the cysteine to the phenylalanine. The only DNA kept is the CDR3, 39 bases in frame from the first base. CDR1 and CDR2, per the germline V gene, are LGHNT and FRNRAP. General conclusions and limits of the study: TCR productive clonality was greater in the immune-hot C3 cluster than in the cold C1 cluster, although TCR productive clonality remained low overall. Overall, productive TCR clonality was low, with a mean of 0.09 and a maximum of 0.3, which suggests limited clonal expansion of T cells. Alongside the frozen tumor specimens, matched blood was collected from only two patients. No statistical method determined sample size because osteosarcoma is rare and all possible samples were collected. Clonality benchmarks were derived from external normal skin and healthy peripheral blood data rather than from matched normal tissue. In five cases, the repertoire was dominated by a single hyperexpanded clone, and fewer than 100 T-cell clonotypes were detected in all five cases.

TCR beta chain CDR3 regions were immunosequenced with the ImmunoSEQ Assay (Adaptive Biotechnologies). Per the authors' processing: TCRB rearrangements, read counts, read proportions and gene usage were exported through the ImmunoSEQ Analyzer platform. T-cell clonality was calculated from productive rearrangements as 1 minus Pielou's evenness. Clonal space homeostasis binned clonotypes as rare, small, medium, large or hyperexpanded (0.01 to 1 of the repertoire). TCR productive clonality was compared across immune clusters C1, C2 and C3 using the Wilcoxon rank sum test. Entries here come from immuneACCESS through TCRdb and include only in-frame sequences with V and J called. Some clones fail to appear in such tables; in the studies checked, an unresolved V gene covers under half of the shortfall, and the cause of the remainder is unknown. The V and J calls and clone size come from that table; D and trimming were worked out from the DNA. Across this sample there are approximately 5,500 clones, with 70% to 85% seen only once. The ten largest clones add up to roughly 6.8% of the sample.

Specimens were post-treatment primary, local recurrence and metastasis tumors from poor-prognosis patients. Material for sequencing was osteosarcoma tumor tissue from the lung. The chain is assembled from TRBV12-5 and TRBJ2-5; there is no confident call for the D gene. The receptor was derived from a human donor with osteosarcoma. The sequenced DNA: TGTGCTAGTGTCGGTGACTGGGAAGAGACCCAGTACTTC. This is translated as CASVGDWEETQYF.